Given below is one TCR beta chain in context. These data belong to a study of blood T cell repertoires in COVID-19. The wider study: The United States, Italy and Spain were the sources of the acute and convalescent COVID-19 samples. The analysed material was cDNA or gDNA that came from T cells, B-cell-depleted T cells, or PBMCs.

Germline V gene lookup returns CDR1 SNHLY and CDR2 FYNNEI. The CDR3 is made up of 16 amino acids. Authors' analysis steps: Amplification from reference gene primers served as the basis for estimated nucleated cell counts. Repertoires were generated with immunoSEQ multiplex PCR, while TCRdb's copy carries only in-frame clones and drops some. For V, J and clone size, that table is used; D and trimming come from the DNA. The repertoire includes around 100,000 clones, 88% of them detected once, and roughly 8.9% sits in the top ten. This TCR derives from a woman in her 70s who had recovered from COVID-19. Sequencing was carried out using peripheral blood. V usage is TRBV2 and J usage is TRBJ2-5; a weak D match, TRBD2 (6 bases). The J call is uncertain, as TRBJ2-7 better fits the DNA end. CDR3 region: CASSMGGAPLSYEQYF. The CDR3 DNA is TGTGCCAGCAGTATGGGCGGGGCGCCCCTCTCCTACGAGCAGTACTTC.